Shown below are 14 T cell receptor beta chains from a single sample sequenced in a study of T-cell memory formation after mild COVID-19. TCRdb passed the 5' RACE reads through MiXCR, listing each CDR3 protein once. The table has roughly 130,000 distinct CDR3 sequences, about 18% seen once; the top ten hold 4.5% to 6.5%. Sequencing input: PBMCs or a T cell subset sorted from them (not recorded which). These receptors were taken from a man aged 18 to 30 who had mild COVID-19 (a few samples of this study predate the infection). Cell type and time point are not known.

Only a few counts were recorded for this clonotype. V usage is TRBV11-2 and J usage is TRBJ2-2, with TRBD2 as a possible D gene (6 bases). Trimming removed 3 bases at V and 4 bases at J, with 12 bases between. CDR3 length: 15 residues. CDR1 and CDR2 (germline): SGHAT, FQNNGV. CDR3 sequence (DNA): TGTGCCAGCAGCTTTGGCGGGGCCTTCACCGGGGAGCTGTTTTTT. Its translation is CASSFGGAFTGELFF.

The chain couples TRBV5-4 to TRBJ2-1; 7 nucleotides line up with TRBD2. This CDR3 contains 17 residues. J was trimmed by 0 bases and V by 3 bases; bases with no gene match: 9. Germline V lookup: CDR1 SGHNT, CDR2 YYREEE (reference sequence). The CDR3 nucleotides are TGTGCCAGCAGCTCGGACCCAGCGGGGATCTCCTACAATGAGCAGTTCTTC. It yields the protein CASSSDPAGISYNEQFF. Based on the CDR3 plus reference TRBV5-4 and TRBJ2-1, the full variable domain is ETGVTQSPTHLIKTRGQQVTLRCSSQSGHNTVSWYQQALGQGPQFIFQYYREEENGRGNFPPRFSGLQFPNYSSELNVNALELDDSALYLCASSSDPAGISYNEQFFGPGTRLTVL.

This clonotype showed up just a few times. The chain combines TRBV5-1 with TRBJ2-3; 7 bases are shared with TRBD2. V was pared by 5 bases and J by 0 bases, with 6 bases of the junction left unmatched. The germline gives CDR1 SGHRS, CDR2 YFSETQ. The CDR3 is made up of 15 amino acids. CDR3 residues: CASRFSGTSTDTQYF. In nucleotides, the CDR3 is TGCGCCAGCAGGTTCAGCGGGACTAGCACAGATACGCAGTATTTT.

This clonotype occurred a few times. The V gene is TRBV6-1, the J gene TRBJ2-3; TRBD2 matches 10 bases. Trimming removed 6 bases from V and 7 bases from J; junction bases left unmatched: 10. Germline lookup yields CDR1 MNHNS and CDR2 SASEGT. CDR3 length equals 15 residues. The CDR3 sequence: CASRKGSSGGHTQYF. DNA for the CDR3: TGTGCCAGCAGGAAGGGATCTAGCGGGGGCCATACGCAGTATTTT.

This clonotype has only a few counts. CDR3: CAISESKSPGPSDVLTF. The CDR3 nucleotides read TGTGCCATCAGTGAGTCGAAGTCGCCAGGCCCCTCGGACGTCCTGACTTTC. The rearrangement joins TRBV10-3 to TRBJ2-6; D is unclear. CDR1 is ENHRY, CDR2 SYGVKD, per germline. V shed 0 bases and J shed 11 bases, with 20 bases lying between them. This CDR3 is built from 17 residues.

Here the CDR3 DNA reads TGCGCCAGCAGCCGAGATAAGCCGGGACCAGAGACCCCGAACACCGGGGAGCTGTTTTTT. Translation gives CASSRDKPGPETPNTGELFF. The rearrangement joins TRBV4-3 to TRBJ2-2; D is tentatively TRBD1 or TRBD2 (5 bases each). V gave up 4 bases and J gave up 0 bases, with 24 bases separating them. Germline values: CDR1 LGHNA, CDR2 YSLEER. The CDR3 has 20 amino acids.

The table lists this clonotype with a few counts. CDR3 amino acids: CASSLRAGGYEQYV. In nucleotides, the CDR3 is TGTGCCAGCAGCTTGCGTGCCGGGGGCTACGAGCAGTACGTC. V gene TRBV5-5 combines with J gene TRBJ2-7; D possibly corresponds to TRBD2 (6 bases). The CDR3 spans 14 residues. Germline CDR1 is SGHKS and CDR2 is YYEKEE (reference sequence). Trimming left V 1 base short and J 3 bases short, with 11 bases between.

This clonotype was recorded a few times. The chain recombines TRBV2 with TRBJ2-2; 7 nucleotides align to TRBD2. The CDR3 sequence is 19 residues long. V lost 0 bases and J lost 2; bases outside the gene matches: 12. The V gene's germline CDR1 is SNHLY and CDR2 FYNNEI. The CDR3 spells CASSEAGLRGGGNTGELFF. CDR3 bases: TGTGCCAGCAGTGAAGCTGGCCTTCGGGGCGGGGGAAACACCGGGGAGCTGTTTTTT.

This clonotype was counted only a few times. The chain has TRBV24-1 and TRBJ2-5; a weak D match, TRBD1 (6 bases). With 3 bases removed from V and 1 base from J, the gap between germline ends came to 11 bases. This CDR3 spans 15 amino acids. Per germline, CDR1 KGHDR and CDR2 SFDVKD. CDR3: CATSDTTGSQETQYF. For the CDR3, the DNA is TGTGCCACCAGTGATACTACAGGGAGCCAAGAGACCCAGTACTTC.

CDR3 sequence (DNA): TGTGCCAGCAGCTTATTCCAGGGGACAGATACGCAGTATTTT. Translation gives CASSLFQGTDTQYF. The V gene is TRBV7-2, the J gene TRBJ2-3; D might be TRBD1 (6 bases). Looked up from germline, CDR1 is SGHTA and CDR2 is FQGNSA. V was shortened by 2 bases and J by 3 bases, with 9 bases between the two germline ends. The CDR3 totals 14 residues. The full variable domain, its missing parts supplied by reference TRBV7-2 and TRBJ2-3, is GAGVSQSPSNKVTEKGKDVELRCDPISGHTALYWYRQSLGQGLEFLIYFQGNSAPDKSGLPSDRFSAERTGGSVSTLTIQRTQQEDSAVYLCASSLFQGTDTQYFGPGTRLTVL.

This clonotype was detected only a few times. The CDR3 protein is CSAQTDYGYTF. DNA of the CDR3: TGCAGTGCCCAGACCGATTATGGCTACACCTTC. The chain is built from TRBV20-1 and TRBJ1-2; D unresolved. V shed 6 bases and J shed 5 bases, with 10 bases lying between them. The CDR3 covers 11 residues. Germline V CDR1 and CDR2: DFQATT, SNEGSKA (reference sequence).

A few counts support this clonotype. This chain uses TRBV20-1 with TRBJ1-2; 10 nucleotides match TRBD1. There are 15 residues in the CDR3. The germline V gene has CDR1 DFQATT and CDR2 SNEGSKA (reference sequence). V lost 3 bases to trimming and J lost 3 bases; unmatched junction nucleotides: 7. CDR3 sequence reads: CSARAIGQGDYGYTF. The CDR3 nucleotides are TGCAGTGCTAGGGCGATTGGACAGGGGGACTATGGCTACACCTTC.

The chain combines TRBV27 with TRBJ1-6, with a possible D match to TRBD1 (6 bases). Trimming shortened V by 7 bases and J by 7 bases, and 11 bases separated the two germline ends. Germline V gene lookup returns CDR1 MNHEY and CDR2 SMNVEV (reference sequence). The length of the CDR3 is 13 residues. In nucleotides, the CDR3 is TGTGCCAGCAAAGGGCAGGGGAATTCACCCCTCCACTTT. It is translated as CASKGQGNSPLHF.

This chain joins TRBV5-1 and TRBJ1-2; 7 nucleotides agree with TRBD1. This CDR3 contains 14 residues. The V segment lost 4 bases and the J segment 3 bases; nucleotides outside the gene matches: 6. Germline V lookup: CDR1 SGHRS, CDR2 YFSETQ. This CDR3 is CASSRDSLDYGYTF. DNA for the CDR3: TGCGCCAGCAGCCGGGACAGCCTCGACTATGGCTACACCTTC. The variable domain in full, completed from reference TRBV5-1 and TRBJ1-2, reads KAGVTQTPRYLIKTRGQQVTLSCSPISGHRSVSWYQQTPGQGLQFLFEYFSETQRNKGNFPGRFSGRQFSNSRSEMNVSTLELGDSALYLCASSRDSLDYGYTFGSGTRLTVV.